The 2 T cell receptor beta chains presented below share a single source sample, sequenced in a study of OX40 agonist ivuxolimab in advanced cancers. Some clones are missing from TCRdb's copy, which holds only in-frame ones; the method was immunoSEQ multiplex PCR. Of approximately 77,000 clones in the sample, over 85% were seen once. Here the sequenced sample was CD4+ or CD8+ T cells sorted from blood, taken in a trial of the OX40 agonist ivuxolimab. These receptors originate from an adult with an advanced solid tumor such as melanoma, head and neck, liver or kidney cancer.

This chain joins TRBV6-1 and TRBJ2-2, with 7 bases identical to TRBD2. The CDR3 spans 16 residues. The germline V gene has CDR1 MNHNS and CDR2 SASEGT. V lost 2 bases, J lost 1 base, and 4 bases stayed unmatched. Here the CDR3 DNA reads TGTGCCAGCAGTGAACAACTAGCGTTGAACACCGGGGAGCTGTTTTTT. It codes for CASSEQLALNTGELFF.

The chain is built from TRBV2 and TRBJ2-1, with 13 bases lining up with TRBD2. The germline gives CDR1 SNHLY, CDR2 FYNNEI. This CDR3 is 15 amino acids long. The trim removed 4 bases at V and 4 bases at J, leaving 1 base unmatched. This CDR3 is CASSGTSGSYNEQFF. The CDR3 region has the DNA TGTGCCAGCAGTGGGACTAGCGGGAGTTACAATGAGCAGTTCTTC.